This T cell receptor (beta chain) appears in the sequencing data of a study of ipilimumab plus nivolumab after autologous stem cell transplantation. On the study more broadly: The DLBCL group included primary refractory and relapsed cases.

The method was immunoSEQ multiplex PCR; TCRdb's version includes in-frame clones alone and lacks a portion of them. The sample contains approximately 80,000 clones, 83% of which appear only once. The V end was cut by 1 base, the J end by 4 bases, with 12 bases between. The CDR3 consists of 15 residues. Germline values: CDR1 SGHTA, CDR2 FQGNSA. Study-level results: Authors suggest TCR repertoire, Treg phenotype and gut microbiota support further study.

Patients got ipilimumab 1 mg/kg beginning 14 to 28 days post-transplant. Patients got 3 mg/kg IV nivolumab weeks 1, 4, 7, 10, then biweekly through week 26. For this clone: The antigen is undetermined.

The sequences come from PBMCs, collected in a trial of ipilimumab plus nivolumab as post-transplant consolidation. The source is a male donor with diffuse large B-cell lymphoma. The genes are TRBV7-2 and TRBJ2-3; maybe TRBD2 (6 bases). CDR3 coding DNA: TGTGCCAGCAGCTTAGAAGGGAGGAACGCAGATACGCAGTATTTT. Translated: CASSLEGRNADTQYF.